This passage covers 32 T cell receptor beta chains from one sample sequenced in a study of blood T cells in healthy people across ages (dated by TCRdb to about 2015). The library was generated by 5' RACE. The reads were generated on an Illumina HiSeq 2500. A second 7 to 11 cycle PCR used a sample-barcoded 5' primer and a J-beta primer mix. TCRdb took the public reads, trimmed them with fastp at Q25, ran MiXCR for clone calling and kept in-frame beta chains. CDR3 protein sequences are deduplicated, and each keeps its most common genes and DNA. The sample contains about 930,000 distinct CDR3 sequences, just under 30% of them found a single time. The ten most abundant clones make up 10% of the sample. The same specimen was also included in a second study, on T cells of mothers and their children.

The sample consisted of blood. The receptors originated from a woman aged 40 to 50 in good health.

This sequence joins TRBV10-3 and TRBJ1-1; D is unresolved. V was cut by 6 bases and J by 6 bases, with 11 bases left in between. From germline, CDR1 is ENHRY and CDR2 SYGVKD. This CDR3 has 12 residues. In DNA form, the CDR3 reads TGTGCCATCAGCGTGGCAGGAGCTGAAGCTTTCTTT. As protein: CAISVAGAEAFF.

This clonotype was picked up a small number of times. The gene calls are TRBV29-1 and TRBJ1-5; D not resolved. Germline V CDR1 and CDR2: SQVTM, ANQGSEA. V shed 3 bases and J shed 7 bases, with 10 bases lying between them. CDR3 length: 12 amino acids. CDR3 DNA sequence: TGCAGCGTTGAGGTCCCCGGGCAGCCCCAGCATTTT. Protein: CSVEVPGQPQHF.

There are a few counts of this clonotype. This rearrangement joins TRBV4-1 to TRBJ2-1; D might be TRBD1 (8 bases). Trimming removed 4 bases from V and 4 bases from J, with 17 bases in between. The CDR3 extends over 16 amino acids. In germline, CDR1 is MGHRA, CDR2 YSYEKL. The CDR3 coding sequence is TGCGCCAGCAGCCCCAGGGGGCGGGGGAGGTACAATGAGCAGTTCTTC. Translating it yields CASSPRGRGRYNEQFF.

This clonotype appeared a few times. Here the CDR3 reads CSARAGRGYTFSNQPQHF. In DNA, the CDR3 is TGCAGTGCTAGAGCTGGCCGCGGGTACACCTTTAGCAATCAGCCCCAGCATTTT. The chain carries TRBV20-1 and TRBJ1-5; D unresolved. The CDR3 extends over 18 amino acids. Trimming removed 1 base at V and 0 bases at J, with 19 bases between. Germline V gene lookup returns CDR1 DFQATT and CDR2 SNEGSKA (reference sequence).

Ten or more counts support this clonotype. The DNA for the CDR3 is TGCAGTGCTAGAGATGTTTGGTCCCTAGACTACGAGCAGTACTTC. Protein product: CSARDVWSLDYEQYF. The chain uses TRBV20-1 and TRBJ2-7; D not resolved. The V gene lost 0 bases and the J gene lost 3 bases, with 15 bases spanning the gap. There are 15 residues in the CDR3. In germline, CDR1 is DFQATT, CDR2 SNEGSKA (reference sequence).

V usage is TRBV7-9 and J usage is TRBJ1-2, with a weak D call TRBD1 (6 bases). Germline V gives CDR1 SEHNR, CDR2 FQNEAQ (reference sequence). CDR3 size: 14 residues. V dropped 5 bases and J dropped 2 bases, with 12 bases sitting between them. In DNA, the CDR3 is TGTGCCAGCAGCATAGACAGGCTAAACTATGGCTACACCTTC. This gives the protein CASSIDRLNYGYTF.

A remark on this clonotype: Since a much larger clone is just one base distant, this may be a read error. The chain is built from TRBV7-9 and TRBJ1-2; D unresolved. The CDR3 has 14 residues. CDR1 and CDR2 from the germline V gene are SEHNR and FQNEAQ (reference sequence). Here the CDR3 reads CASTRVTVNNGYTF. As DNA, the CDR3 is TGTGCCAGCACCCGAGTGACGGTTAACAATGGCTACACCTTC.

This clonotype was counted only a few times. The rearrangement links TRBV29-1 to TRBJ2-1, with D perhaps matching TRBD1 or TRBD2 (5 bases each). Germline lookup yields CDR1 SQVTM and CDR2 ANQGSEA. V was cut by 4 bases and J by 0 bases, with 7 bases left in between. CDR3 length equals 13 residues. CDR3 nucleotide sequence: TGCAGCGTTGGGGGACGCTCCTACAATGAGCAGTTCTTC. Translated: CSVGGRSYNEQFF.

CDR3 region: CAISERTGAQETQYF. CDR3 DNA: TGTGCCATCAGTGAGCGGACAGGGGCACAAGAGACCCAGTACTTC. The chain has TRBV10-3 and TRBJ2-5, with 9 bases fitting TRBD1. There are 15 residues in the CDR3. The V segment lost 2 bases and the J segment 2 bases; nucleotides outside the gene matches: 3. Germline V lookup: CDR1 ENHRY, CDR2 SYGVKD.

This clonotype was observed many times. V and J are TRBV7-2 and TRBJ1-4; weak D call: TRBD1 (6 bases). In germline, CDR1 is SGHTA, CDR2 FQGNSA. Trimming shortened V by 1 base and J by 8 bases, and 14 bases separated the two germline ends. CDR3 size: 15 residues. The chain's CDR3 is CASSLGQAGWEKLFF. The CDR3 coding sequence is TGTGCCAGCAGCTTAGGACAGGCGGGATGGGAAAAACTGTTTTTT. Full variable domain (missing parts from reference TRBV7-2 and TRBJ1-4): GAGVSQSPSNKVTEKGKDVELRCDPISGHTALYWYRQSLGQGLEFLIYFQGNSAPDKSGLPSDRFSAERTGGSVSTLTIQRTQQEDSAVYLCASSLGQAGWEKLFFGSGTQLSVL.

J is TRBJ1-1 and V is TRBV10-3; D unclear. Germline loops: CDR1 ENHRY, CDR2 SYGVKD. The V gene lost 3 bases and the J gene lost 1 base, with 6 bases spanning the gap. The CDR3 is made up of 13 amino acids. The CDR3 loop is CAISEMRNTEAFF. The DNA of the CDR3 is TGTGCCATCAGTGAAATGAGGAACACTGAAGCTTTCTTT.

The chain combines TRBV19 with TRBJ1-2, with 7 bases that match TRBD1. V was clipped by 6 bases and J by 8 bases; unmatched bases: 15. Germline CDR1 reads LNHDA; CDR2 reads SQIVND (reference sequence). The CDR3 is 15 residues long. CDR3: CASRPGTDRPRGYTF. As DNA, the CDR3 is TGTGCCAGTAGACCCGGGACAGACCGTCCGCGCGGCTACACCTTC.

This clonotype was counted between two and nine times. The chain couples TRBV5-1 to TRBJ1-3, with D maybe TRBD1 (5 bases). Trimming took off 0 bases at V and 4 bases at J, with 11 bases between the two ends. In germline, CDR1 is SGHRS, CDR2 YFSETQ. This CDR3 contains 15 residues. CDR3 DNA sequence: TGCGCCAGCAGCTTGGAGGGACCACTGGGAAACACCATATATTTT. Translation: CASSLEGPLGNTIYF. Based on the CDR3 plus reference TRBV5-1 and TRBJ1-3, the full variable domain is KAGVTQTPRYLIKTRGQQVTLSCSPISGHRSVSWYQQTPGQGLQFLFEYFSETQRNKGNFPGRFSGRQFSNSRSEMNVSTLELGDSALYLCASSLEGPLGNTIYFGEGSWLTVV.

Details on this clonotype: This could be a read error, since a much larger clone is one nucleotide away. The CDR3 reads CSVPGAVSYNEQYF. As DNA, the CDR3 is TGCAGCGTCCCAGGGGCGGTTTCCTACAATGAGCAGTACTTC. V is TRBV29-1 and J is TRBJ2-5, with D possibly matching TRBD1 (6 bases). The CDR3 runs to 14 residues. V gave up 6 bases and J gave up 11 bases, with 25 bases separating them. Germline V gene data show CDR1 as SQVTM and CDR2 as ANQGSEA.

This chain connects TRBV7-9 to TRBJ1-3; no clear D. The length of the CDR3 is 17 residues. Trimming pared 5 bases from V and 0 bases from J, leaving 17 bases between. Germline V gene lookup returns CDR1 SEHNR and CDR2 FQNEAQ (reference sequence). The CDR3, as DNA: TGTGCCAGCAGCCCCCCCAGGAGGTACGACTCTGGAAACACCATATATTTT. Protein sequence: CASSPPRRYDSGNTIYF.

Only a few counts were recorded for this clonotype. This chain uses TRBV5-1 with TRBJ2-3; perhaps TRBD1 as D (6 bases). The germline V gene has CDR1 SGHRS and CDR2 YFSETQ. The CDR3 is 15 residues long. Deletions cut 4 bases from V and 1 base from J, with 13 bases between. The CDR3 loop reads CASSQGHRGTDTQYF. DNA for the CDR3: TGCGCCAGCAGCCAGGGACACCGGGGCACAGATACGCAGTATTTT.

This clonotype was detected only a few times. This clone may be a read error of a much larger clone one base away. The chain carries TRBV9 and TRBJ2-7; tentative D call: TRBD2 (5 bases). This CDR3 region has 16 residues. Germline CDR1 SGDLS, CDR2 YYNGEE. Between the trimmed V and J ends, which lost 3 bases and 3 bases, there was a span of 19 bases. This CDR3 reads CASSASRRADLYEQYF. The CDR3 nucleotides are TGTGCCAGCAGCGCCTCACGGCGGGCAGACCTCTACGAGCAGTACTTC. The whole variable domain, filled in from reference TRBV9 and TRBJ2-7, reads DSGVTQTPKHLITATGQRVTLRCSPRSGDLSVYWYQQSLDQGLQFLIQYYNGEERAKGNILERFSAQQFPDLHSELNLSSLELGDSALYFCASSASRRADLYEQYFGPGTRLTVT.

With regard to this clonotype: Germline and junction disagree at one end, which may indicate a read error. The rearrangement joins TRBV7-9 to TRBJ1-2; 7 bases fit TRBD1. CDR1 is SEHNR, CDR2 FQNEAQ, per germline (reference sequence). This CDR3 spans 14 amino acids. Written as DNA, the CDR3 is TGTGTCAGCAGCGAATCCGGGACAGAGGATGGCTACACCTTC. Its translation is CVSSESGTEDGYTF.

In this sample, this clonotype turned up many times. Here the CDR3 DNA reads TGTGCCACCTCCGAACCGGGACAGGGGATTTTGAATGAGCAGTTCTTC. Protein product: CATSEPGQGILNEQFF. The gene calls are TRBV15 and TRBJ2-1; TRBD1 agrees at 10 bases. The V gene end was trimmed by 8 bases and the J gene end by 7 bases; junction bases not matched to a gene: 14. CDR1 is LNHNV, CDR2 YYDKDF, per germline (reference sequence). The CDR3 consists of 16 residues.

In the case of this clonotype: A junction end diverges from the germline sequence, so it may reflect a read error. The J gene is TRBJ2-2, the V gene TRBV6-6; D possibly uses TRBD1 or TRBD2 (5 bases each). The germline V gene has CDR1 MNHNY and CDR2 SVGAGI (reference sequence). The CDR3 has 15 residues. CDR3 DNA sequence: TGTGCCAGCAGTTACTCGGACACGAACACCGGGGAGCGGTTTTTT. Its translation: CASSYSDTNTGERFF.

This clonotype was found a few times. At one end the junction does not follow the germline gene, possibly because of a read error. CDR3 sequence (DNA): TGTGCCAGCAGCCTAGCGGGGAACGGAGCAGATACGCAGTATTTT. Its protein is CASSLAGNGADTQYF. This chain connects TRBV7-2 to TRBJ2-3; 9 bases agree with TRBD2. The CDR3 covers 15 residues. Per the germline V gene, CDR1 is SGHTA and CDR2 is FQGNSA.

V and J are TRBV7-9 and TRBJ2-3; 12 positions agree with TRBD2. CDR3 size: 17 residues. V was pared by 5 bases and J by 4 bases, with 10 bases of the junction left unmatched. CDR1 SEHNR and CDR2 FQNEAQ come from the germline V gene (reference sequence). The DNA for the CDR3 is TGTGCCAGCAGCCCACCCCCCAGACTAGCGGGAGCAGATACGCAGTATTTT. Protein: CASSPPPRLAGADTQYF.

With respect to this clonotype: A much more abundant neighbour one base away suggests this may be a read error. The chain employs TRBV7-3 and TRBJ1-1; no clear D. CDR3 length equals 14 residues. Per germline, CDR1 SGHTA and CDR2 FQGTGA. CDR3 loop: CASGLNPGNTEAFF. DNA for the CDR3: TGTGCCAGCGGCTTAAATCCAGGGAACACTGAAGCTTTCTTT.

This clonotype has more than one count but fewer than ten. In nucleotides, the CDR3 is TGTGCCAGCAGTTTCGAAGGGGGATACTACGAGCAGTACTTC. Amino acids: CASSFEGGYYEQYF. This chain uses TRBV27 with TRBJ2-7, with a possible D match to TRBD1 (6 bases). This CDR3 has 14 amino acids. V lost 3 bases and J lost 3, with 12 bases in between. The V gene's germline CDR1 is MNHEY and CDR2 SMNVEV (reference sequence).

This clonotype has more than one count but fewer than ten. The DNA of the CDR3 is TGTGCCAGCAGTTTCGGACAGGGGCCGGGCTACACCTTC. It translates to CASSFGQGPGYTF. The chain employs TRBV27 and TRBJ1-2; 9 bases fit TRBD1. Trimming cost V 3 bases and J 8 bases; bases outside gene matches: 4. This CDR3 has 13 residues. The germline CDR1 and CDR2 sequences are MNHEY and SMNVEV (reference sequence).

There are many counts of this clonotype. The chain is built from TRBV4-3 and TRBJ2-1; 11 bases fit TRBD2. The CDR3 spans 16 residues. The V segment lost 2 bases and the J segment 3 bases; nucleotides outside the gene matches: 3. Germline lookup yields CDR1 LGHNA and CDR2 YSLEER. The CDR3 loop reads CASSQISGGGYNEQFF. CDR3 sequence (DNA): TGCGCCAGCAGCCAAATTAGCGGGGGGGGCTACAATGAGCAGTTCTTC.

This clonotype was seen at least ten times. The chain recombines TRBV6-1 with TRBJ2-7; no reliable D call. The V end lost 6 bases, the J end lost 0 bases, and 6 bases lay between the germline ends. The CDR3 loop spans 12 amino acids. Germline lookup yields CDR1 MNHNS and CDR2 SASEGT. CDR3: CASRTDSYEQYF. CDR3 bases: TGTGCCAGCAGGACCGACTCCTACGAGCAGTACTTC.

This clonotype was seen many times. The rearrangement uses TRBV29-1 and TRBJ1-2; D is unclear. Trimming removed 0 bases from V and 2 bases from J, with 10 bases in between. Germline V gives CDR1 SQVTM, CDR2 ANQGSEA. The CDR3 length is 14 residues. This CDR3 reads CSVEDWGQNYGYTF. The CDR3 DNA is TGCAGCGTTGAAGATTGGGGTCAGAACTATGGCTACACCTTC.

The chain joins TRBV18 to TRBJ1-5; 7 positions agree with TRBD1. The CDR3 has 15 amino acids. Germline V CDR1 and CDR2: KGHSH, LQKENI. With V trimmed by 6 bases and J by 5 bases, 10 bases remained unmatched. The CDR3 DNA is TGTGCCAGCTCCCAGGGGGTGAGGGAGGATCAGCCCCAGCATTTT. Its translation: CASSQGVREDQPQHF.

The V gene is TRBV2, the J gene TRBJ2-1; no definite D call. This CDR3 is built from 11 residues. Per germline, CDR1 SNHLY and CDR2 FYNNEI. The V and J ends lost 4 bases and 10 bases respectively, with 8 bases between them. This CDR3 reads CASSGLREQFF. The CDR3 region has the DNA TGTGCCAGCAGTGGGCTCCGGGAGCAGTTCTTC.

The gene calls are TRBV27 and TRBJ2-1, with 9 bases fitting TRBD1. Near its end, the DNA agrees better with TRBJ2-7, so the J call may be wrong. The CDR3 is 15 amino acids. Germline V gene sequence: CDR1 MNHEY, CDR2 SMNVEV (reference sequence). The CDR3 sequence: CASSSDRGSYNEQYF. CDR3 sequence (DNA): TGTGCCAGCAGTTCGGACAGGGGCTCCTACAATGAGCAGTACTTC.

This clonotype was counted ten times or more. The rearrangement links TRBV7-9 to TRBJ2-4, with D maybe TRBD1 (6 bases). V was clipped by 5 bases and J by 0 bases, with 11 bases between them. This CDR3 comprises 15 residues. Germline lookup yields CDR1 SEHNR and CDR2 FQNEAQ (reference sequence). The CDR3 DNA follows: TGTGCCAGCAGCCTGGGGACATTAGCCAAAAACATTCAGTACTTC. It codes for CASSLGTLAKNIQYF. The full variable domain, completed using reference TRBV7-9 and TRBJ2-4, is DTGVSQNPRHKITKRGQNVTFRCDPISEHNRLYWYRQTLGQGPEFLTYFQNEAQLEKSRLLSDRFSAERPKGSFSTLEIQRTEQGDSAMYLCASSLGTLAKNIQYFGAGTRLSVL.